Listed here is a single TCR beta chain. Its target is not known. This sample is part of a study of beta chain features in type 1 diabetes. Sequencing targeted expressed TCRB transcripts, as all isolated RNA had been reverse transcribed. TCRdb's copy holds only in-frame clones and misses some; the assay was immunoSEQ multiplex PCR. The data show around 310,000 clones, about 13% seen once. In total, each donor contributed a single heparinised blood draw that averaged approximately 120 mL. CD45RO/CCR7/CD25/CD127/CD95/CD27 staining was used to isolate CD4+ naive, central memory, regulatory and stem cell-like memory cells by sorting. Purity of each sorted population was above 95%. V was clipped by 7 bases and J by 2 bases; unmatched bases: 8. The germline CDR1 and CDR2 sequences are SNHLY and FYNNEI. The CDR3 is 16 amino acids. Broader study findings: Shorter TCRB CDR3s, moderately but significantly so, were found in Type 1 diabetes patients in all four CD4+ subsets. The study notes PCR might favor shorter templates equally in patients and controls.

The chain recombines TRBV2 with TRBJ2-7, with 13 bases matching TRBD2. The sequencing sample was made of naive CD4+ T cells from blood. The receptor's source is a woman in her late teens or twenties with type 1 diabetes. DNA for the CDR3: TGTGCCAGCACGTCAAGTGGGACTAGCGGGGCCTACGAGCAGTACGTC. This sequence encodes CASTSSGTSGAYEQYV.